This T cell receptor (beta chain) was identified in a study of T cells in localized non-small cell lung cancer. Overall study results and limits: Greater blood T cell density accompanied longer overall survival. Adjacent lung had a median roughly 60 of the 100 largest tumor clones. The study sequenced only one region of the tumor. As a result, intratumor heterogeneity could not be excluded and remains possible.

V was trimmed by 3 bases and J by 4 bases, leaving 25 bases between them. This CDR3 is built from 19 residues. From germline, CDR1 is MDHEN and CDR2 SYDVKM. Concerning this clone itself: Its antigen is unknown.

The data were produced by immunoSEQ multiplex PCR, yet TCRdb's version contains in-frame clones alone and is incomplete. The sample records approximately 140,000 clones, roughly nine tenths being singletons. The sequence was obtained from a female donor at least 60 years old with stage I lung adenocarcinoma. The J gene is TRBJ2-1, the V gene TRBV28, with D perhaps TRBD1 (6 bases). The sample here was peripheral blood, taken before any cancer treatment. The CDR3 protein is CASSFPSSFGQRPYNEQFF. CDR3 in DNA: TGTGCCAGCAGTTTTCCGAGCTCATTCGGACAGCGACCATACAATGAGCAGTTCTTC.